Following are 17 T cell receptor beta chains from one sample sequenced in a study of blood T cell repertoires in COVID-19. The repertoire was sequenced with immunoSEQ multiplex PCR; TCRdb's copy has only in-frame clones and lacks some. The table shows roughly 350,000 clones, with about 90% occurring only once. Source material: peripheral blood. Receptors originate from a woman aged 18 to 35 who had recovered from COVID-19.

The chain links TRBV5-1 to TRBJ2-1, with 8 bases lining up with TRBD1. This CDR3 is built from 15 residues. Germline CDR1 SGHRS, CDR2 YFSETQ. V was clipped by 0 bases and J by 7 bases; unmatched bases: 6. The CDR3 DNA reads as TGCGCCAGCAGCTTGGCCGCAGGGGGCTGGAATGAGCAGTTCTTC. Translation gives CASSLAAGGWNEQFF.

CDR3 region: CASRYVGGNEAFF. Here the CDR3 DNA reads TGTGCCAGCAGGTACGTGGGAGGCAATGAAGCTTTCTTT. V gene TRBV5-5 combines with J gene TRBJ1-1; D call uncertain. This CDR3 is 13 amino acids long. Germline lookup yields CDR1 SGHKS and CDR2 YYEKEE (reference sequence). V dropped 5 bases and J dropped 7 bases, with 15 bases sitting between them.

The chain recombines TRBV15 with TRBJ2-1; 14 nucleotides line up with TRBD2. CDR3 length: 16 amino acids. V lost 1 base, J lost 4 bases, and 0 bases stayed unmatched. Germline lookup yields CDR1 LNHNV and CDR2 YYDKDF (reference sequence). The chain's CDR3 is CATSRGLAGGYNEQFF. The CDR3 DNA reads TGTGCCACCAGCAGAGGACTAGCGGGAGGGTACAATGAGCAGTTCTTC.

The rearrangement joins TRBV25-1 to TRBJ1-2; 8 bases are shared with TRBD1. The CDR3 runs 16 residues. Germline CDR1 reads MGHDK; CDR2 reads SYGVNS. V gave up 3 bases and J gave up 1 base; unmatched junction bases: 7. CDR3 region: CASSDDRGRGNYGYTF. The DNA for the CDR3 is TGTGCCAGCAGTGATGACAGGGGTCGGGGTAACTATGGCTACACCTTC.

The V and J genes are TRBV5-6 and TRBJ2-5; D gene uncertain. Germline values: CDR1 SGHDT, CDR2 YYEEEE. V lost 4 bases to trimming and J lost 3 bases, with 4 bases between them. The CDR3 covers 11 residues. The CDR3 bases are TGTGCCAGCAGCGCGAAAGAGACCCAGTACTTC. Translating it yields CASSAKETQYF.

In its sample, this clone was seen once. CDR3 bases: TGTGCCAGCAGCGCAGCGGGAGGGGCGGGTGGTGAGCAGTTCTTC. Its protein is CASSAAGGAGGEQFF. The chain couples TRBV9 to TRBJ2-1, with 10 bases matching TRBD2. After removal of 3 bases from V and 9 bases from J, the junction contained 9 bases not matched to a gene. The length of the CDR3 is 15 residues. CDR1 SGDLS and CDR2 YYNGEE come from the germline V gene.

CDR3 region: CASRPDSNEQYV. The CDR3 region has the DNA TGTGCCAGCAGACCGGACAGTAACGAGCAGTACGTC. The chain joins TRBV27 to TRBJ2-7; possibly TRBD1 for D (6 bases). The germline V and J ends were trimmed by 6 bases and 5 bases, with 11 bases remaining between them. The CDR3 spans 12 residues. The V gene's germline CDR1 is MNHEY and CDR2 SMNVEV (reference sequence).

The J gene is TRBJ2-1, the V gene TRBV11-2; 7 bases line up with TRBD2. Germline V CDR1 and CDR2: SGHAT, FQNNGV. The CDR3 sequence is 16 residues long. J gave up 5 bases and V 0 bases, and 7 bases lay outside the gene matches. CDR3 loop: CASSLDLASGHNEQFF. The CDR3 nucleotides are TGTGCCAGCAGCTTAGATCTGGCTAGCGGCCACAATGAGCAGTTCTTC.

The chain is built from TRBV13 and TRBJ1-1; a possible D gene is TRBD1 (6 bases). CDR3 length equals 13 residues. Trimming took off 2 bases at V and 11 bases at J, with 15 bases between the two ends. CDR1 is PRHDT and CDR2 is FYEKMQ in the germline V gene (reference sequence). As DNA, the CDR3 is TGTGCCAGCAGCTTATGGAAAACAGGGTGGGCTTTCTTT. Translated, it gives CASSLWKTGWAFF.

The chain has TRBV2 and TRBJ2-3, with 12 bases identical to TRBD2. The CDR3 runs to 15 residues. J lost 5 bases, V lost 7 bases, and 7 bases had no gene match. Germline loops: CDR1 SNHLY, CDR2 FYNNEI. As DNA, the CDR3 is TGTGCCAGCAATCTACTAGCGGGAGGCGAAGATACGCAGTATTTT. It translates to CASNLLAGGEDTQYF.

The rearrangement joins TRBV6-4 to TRBJ2-1; 8 nucleotides align to TRBD2. Germline V gene data show CDR1 as MRHNA and CDR2 as SNTAGT. The CDR3 is made up of 15 amino acids. V dropped 5 bases and J dropped 4; count of bases not matched to a gene: 7. The CDR3 spells CASSKELADYNEQFF. The CDR3 DNA follows: TGTGCCAGCAGTAAGGAACTAGCGGATTACAATGAGCAGTTCTTC.

V gene TRBV10-3 combines with J gene TRBJ2-1, with 9 nucleotides matching TRBD1. With V trimmed by 7 bases and J by 2 bases, 3 bases remained unmatched. Germline CDR1 reads ENHRY; CDR2 reads SYGVKD. The CDR3 length is 14 residues. The CDR3 reads CAITTGGTYNEQFF. In nucleotides, the CDR3 is TGTGCCATCACCACAGGGGGCACCTACAATGAGCAGTTCTTC.

The rearrangement joins TRBV30 to TRBJ2-7, with D tentatively TRBD1 (5 bases). This CDR3 is built from 14 residues. CDR1 GTSNPN and CDR2 SVGIG come from the germline V gene (reference sequence). Trimming left V 0 bases short and J 7 bases short, with 16 bases between. The DNA for the CDR3 is TGTGCCTGGAGTGTACGCCGGCAGGGAAGGGAGCAGTACGTC. Protein: CAWSVRRQGREQYV.

With regard to this clone: Distinct nucleotide sequences in the sample also encode this CDR3. The gene calls are TRBV11-3 and TRBJ2-1; tentatively, D is TRBD2 (5 bases). The CDR3 sequence is 15 residues long. V lost 3 bases to trimming and J lost 0 bases, with 9 bases between them. Looked up from germline, CDR1 is SGHNT and CDR2 is YENEEA. The CDR3 here is CASSFRGRSYNEQFF. In DNA, the CDR3 is TGTGCCAGCAGCTTTCGCGGGCGCTCCTACAATGAGCAGTTCTTC.

This CDR3 is CASSRGTSGARGEQYV. The CDR3 region has the DNA TGTGCCAGCAGCCGAGGGACTAGCGGAGCGAGGGGAGAGCAGTACGTC. This sequence joins TRBV7-9 and TRBJ2-7; 11 bases map to TRBD2. With V trimmed by 5 bases and J by 7 bases, 13 bases remained unmatched. The germline CDR1 and CDR2 sequences are SEHNR and FQNEAQ (reference sequence). There are 16 residues in the CDR3.

The chain has TRBV28 and TRBJ2-1; D not resolved. Germline values: CDR1 MDHEN, CDR2 SYDVKM. Trimming took off 1 base at V and 8 bases at J, with 12 bases between the two ends. The CDR3 totals 14 residues. CDR3: CASSLFSSTYEQFF. In DNA, the CDR3 is TGTGCCAGCAGTTTATTTTCCTCAACATATGAGCAGTTCTTC.

The chain links TRBV28 to TRBJ1-4; 7 bases align to TRBD1. V was pared by 6 bases and J by 5 bases, with 9 bases of the junction left unmatched. Germline assignment: CDR1 MDHEN and CDR2 SYDVKM. This CDR3 region has 15 residues. The CDR3 bases are TGTGCCAGCAGCCCTACAGGGGCGAAAAATGAAAAACTGTTTTTT. Its translation: CASSPTGAKNEKLFF.